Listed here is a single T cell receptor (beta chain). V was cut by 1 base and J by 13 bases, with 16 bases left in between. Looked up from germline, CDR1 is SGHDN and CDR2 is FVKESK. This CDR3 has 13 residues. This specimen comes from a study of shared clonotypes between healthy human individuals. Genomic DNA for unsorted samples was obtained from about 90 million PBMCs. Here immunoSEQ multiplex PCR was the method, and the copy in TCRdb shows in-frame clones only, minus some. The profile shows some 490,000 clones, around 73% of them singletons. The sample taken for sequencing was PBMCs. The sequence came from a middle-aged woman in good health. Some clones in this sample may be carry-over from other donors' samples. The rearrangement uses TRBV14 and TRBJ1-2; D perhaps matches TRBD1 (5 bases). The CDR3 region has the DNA TGTGCCAGCAGCCAAGCTATAACGAGGGGCGGCACCTTC. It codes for CASSQAITRGGTF.